This T cell receptor (beta chain) was recorded in a study of CD8+CD57+ T cells in acquired aplastic anemia. In the study overall: Sorted CD4+ and CD8+ cells gave a mean 3.2 ug DNA, range about 0.19 to 27.4 ug.

Profiling of TCR beta VDJ combinations and CDR3 sequences used genomic DNA as template. One entry per CDR3 protein, called by TCRdb with MiXCR from the reads. The table includes over 150,000 distinct CDR3 sequences, about three fifths detected once. Note on this clonotype: No antigen is known for it.

It was patients with CD8+CD57+ cell expansion by flow cytometry who were chosen for sequencing. Severe acquired aplastic anemia affected all patients. At blood sampling, none of the patients had yet received therapy. General study points: Between the patient and control groups, CD8+ Simpson's diversity did not differ significantly.

Germline CDR1 and CDR2: SGHTA and FQGNSA. The J segment lost 4 bases and the V segment lost 11 bases, leaving 11 bases of the junction unmatched. The CDR3 contains 15 residues. V is TRBV7-2 and J is TRBJ1-6, with 7 bases matching TRBD1. The sequenced sample was sorted CD4+, CD8+, or CD8+CD57+ T cells (not recorded which) from PBMCs. The TCR was taken from a human donor with aplastic anemia. In DNA, the CDR3 is TGTGCCGGCCGGGACAGAACCAATTATAATTCACCCCTCCACTTT. Encoded protein: CAGRDRTNYNSPLHF. Variable domain in full (rest from reference TRBV7-2 and TRBJ1-6): GAGVSQSPSNKVTEKGKDVELRCDPISGHTALYWYRQSLGQGLEFLIYFQGNSAPDKSGLPSDRFSAERTGGSVSTLTIQRTQQEDSAVYLCAGRDRTNYNSPLHFGNGTRLTVT.